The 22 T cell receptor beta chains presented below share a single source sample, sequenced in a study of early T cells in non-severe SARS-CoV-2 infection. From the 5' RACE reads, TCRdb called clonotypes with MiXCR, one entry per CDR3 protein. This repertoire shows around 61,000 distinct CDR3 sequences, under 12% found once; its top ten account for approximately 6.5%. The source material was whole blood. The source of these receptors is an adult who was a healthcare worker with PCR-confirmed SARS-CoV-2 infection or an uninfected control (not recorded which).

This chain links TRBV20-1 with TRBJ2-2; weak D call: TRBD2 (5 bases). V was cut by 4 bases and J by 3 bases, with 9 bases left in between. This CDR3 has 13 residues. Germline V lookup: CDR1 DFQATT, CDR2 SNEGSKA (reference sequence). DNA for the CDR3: TGCAGTGCTAAGGTCGGGGACACCGGGGAGCTGTTTTTT. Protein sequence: CSAKVGDTGELFF.

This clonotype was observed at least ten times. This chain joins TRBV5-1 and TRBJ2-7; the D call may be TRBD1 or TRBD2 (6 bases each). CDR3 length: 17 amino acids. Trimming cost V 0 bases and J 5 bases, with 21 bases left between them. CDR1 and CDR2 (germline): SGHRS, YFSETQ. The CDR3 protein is CASSLATVVGGADEQYF. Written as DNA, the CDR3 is TGCGCCAGCAGCTTGGCCACGGTTGTGGGGGGCGCCGACGAGCAGTACTTC. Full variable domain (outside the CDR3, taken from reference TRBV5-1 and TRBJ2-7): KAGVTQTPRYLIKTRGQQVTLSCSPISGHRSVSWYQQTPGQGLQFLFEYFSETQRNKGNFPGRFSGRQFSNSRSEMNVSTLELGDSALYLCASSLATVVGGADEQYFGPGTRLTVT.

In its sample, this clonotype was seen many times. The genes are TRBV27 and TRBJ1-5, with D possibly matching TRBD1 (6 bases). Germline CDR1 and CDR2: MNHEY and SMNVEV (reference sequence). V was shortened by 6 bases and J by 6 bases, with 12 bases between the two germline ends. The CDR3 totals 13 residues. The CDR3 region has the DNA TGTGCCAGCAGGCAGGGGCTTGTTCAGCCCCAGCATTTT. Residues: CASRQGLVQPQHF.

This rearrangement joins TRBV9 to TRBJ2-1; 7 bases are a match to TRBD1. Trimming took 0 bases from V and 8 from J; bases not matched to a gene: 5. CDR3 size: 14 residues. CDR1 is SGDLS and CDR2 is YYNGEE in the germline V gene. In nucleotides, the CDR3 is TGTGCCAGCAGCGTAGGACAGGGTAATGATGAGCAGTTCTTC. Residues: CASSVGQGNDEQFF.

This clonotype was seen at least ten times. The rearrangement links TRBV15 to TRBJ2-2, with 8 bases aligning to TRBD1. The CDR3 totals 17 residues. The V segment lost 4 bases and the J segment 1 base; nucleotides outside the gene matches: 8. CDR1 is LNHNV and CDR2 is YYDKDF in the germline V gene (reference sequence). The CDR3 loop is CATSKAPGTGNTGELFF. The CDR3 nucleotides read TGTGCCACCAGCAAAGCTCCCGGGACAGGGAACACCGGGGAGCTGTTTTTT.

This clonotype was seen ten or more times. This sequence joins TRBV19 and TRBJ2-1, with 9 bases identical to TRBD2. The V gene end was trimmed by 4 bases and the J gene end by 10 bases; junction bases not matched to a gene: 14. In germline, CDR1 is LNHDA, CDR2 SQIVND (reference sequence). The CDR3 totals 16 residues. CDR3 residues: CASSSILAGGPSEQFF. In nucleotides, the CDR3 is TGTGCCAGTAGTAGTATTTTGGCGGGAGGGCCAAGCGAGCAGTTCTTC.

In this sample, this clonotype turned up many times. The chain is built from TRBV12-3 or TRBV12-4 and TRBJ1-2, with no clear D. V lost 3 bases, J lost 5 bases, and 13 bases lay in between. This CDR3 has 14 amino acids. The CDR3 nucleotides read TGTGCCAGCAGTTTTCAAGCAGTGCCTTATGGCTACACCTTC. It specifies CASSFQAVPYGYTF.

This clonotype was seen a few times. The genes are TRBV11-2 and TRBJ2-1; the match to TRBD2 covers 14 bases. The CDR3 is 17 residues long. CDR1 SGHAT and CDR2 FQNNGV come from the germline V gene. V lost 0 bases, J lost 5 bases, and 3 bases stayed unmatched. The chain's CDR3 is CASSLDPTSGRDNEQFF. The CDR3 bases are TGTGCCAGCAGCTTAGATCCGACTAGCGGGAGGGACAATGAGCAGTTCTTC.

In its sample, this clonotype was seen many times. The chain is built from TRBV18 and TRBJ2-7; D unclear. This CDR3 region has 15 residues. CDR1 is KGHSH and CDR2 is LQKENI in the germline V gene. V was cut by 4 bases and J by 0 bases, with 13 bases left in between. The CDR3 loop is CASSRLGGSSYEQYF. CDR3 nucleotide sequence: TGTGCCAGCTCACGCCTTGGCGGTAGCTCCTACGAGCAGTACTTC.

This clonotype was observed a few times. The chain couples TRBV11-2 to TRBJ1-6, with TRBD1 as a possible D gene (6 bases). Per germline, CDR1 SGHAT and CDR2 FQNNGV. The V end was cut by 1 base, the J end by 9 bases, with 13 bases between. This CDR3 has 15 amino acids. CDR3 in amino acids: CASSLAGDITSPLHF. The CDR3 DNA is TGTGCCAGCAGCTTAGCAGGGGATATTACTTCACCCCTCCACTTT.

CDR3 nucleotide sequence: TGTGCCAGCAGCCCCGTGGGGCTAACCAACAATGAGCAGTTCTTC. Its protein product is CASSPVGLTNNEQFF. This chain joins TRBV3-1 and TRBJ2-1; TRBD1 is a possible D gene (5 bases). The CDR3 sequence is 15 residues long. V gave up 4 bases and J gave up 5 bases, with 15 bases separating them. Looked up from germline, CDR1 is LGHDT and CDR2 is YNNKEL (reference sequence).

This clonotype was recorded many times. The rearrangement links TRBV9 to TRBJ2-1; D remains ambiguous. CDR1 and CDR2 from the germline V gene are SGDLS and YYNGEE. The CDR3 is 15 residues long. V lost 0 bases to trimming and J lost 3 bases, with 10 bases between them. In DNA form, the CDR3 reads TGTGCCAGCAGCGTAGGAGGATCCGGCTACAATGAGCAGTTCTTC. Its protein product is CASSVGGSGYNEQFF.

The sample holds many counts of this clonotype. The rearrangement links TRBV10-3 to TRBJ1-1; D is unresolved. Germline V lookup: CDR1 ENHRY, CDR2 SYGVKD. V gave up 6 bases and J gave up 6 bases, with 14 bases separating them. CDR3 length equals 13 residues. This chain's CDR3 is CAISRQDWAEAFF. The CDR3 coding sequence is TGTGCCATCAGCCGACAAGATTGGGCTGAAGCTTTCTTT.

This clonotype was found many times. The CDR3 DNA reads TGTGCCAGCAGCCCTAGCGGGGGATTTACTAGCACAGATACGCAGTATTTT. It encodes CASSPSGGFTSTDTQYF. The genes are TRBV7-9 and TRBJ2-3; TRBD2 matches 10 bases. The CDR3 has 17 residues. V gave up 5 bases and J gave up 0 bases; unmatched junction bases: 8. The germline CDR1 and CDR2 sequences are SEHNR and FQNEAQ (reference sequence).

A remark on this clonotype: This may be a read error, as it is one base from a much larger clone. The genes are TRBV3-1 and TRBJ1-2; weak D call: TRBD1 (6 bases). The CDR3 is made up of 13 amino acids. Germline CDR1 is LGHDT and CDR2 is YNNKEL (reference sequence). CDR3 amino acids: CASRSTGTRGYAF. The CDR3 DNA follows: TGTGCCAGCAGGTCAACAGGGACGAGGGGCTACGCCTTC.

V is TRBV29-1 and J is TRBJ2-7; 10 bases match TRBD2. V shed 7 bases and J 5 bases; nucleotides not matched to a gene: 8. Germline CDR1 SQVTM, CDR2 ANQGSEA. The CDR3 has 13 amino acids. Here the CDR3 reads CSAKGLASHEQYF. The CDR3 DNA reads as TGCAGCGCCAAGGGACTAGCGTCCCACGAGCAGTACTTC.

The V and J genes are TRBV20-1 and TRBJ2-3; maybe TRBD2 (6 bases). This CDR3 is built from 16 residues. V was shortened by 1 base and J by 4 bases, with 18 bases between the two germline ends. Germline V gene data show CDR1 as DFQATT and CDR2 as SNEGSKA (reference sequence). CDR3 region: CSARGGGTQGPDTQYF. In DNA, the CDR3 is TGCAGTGCTAGAGGTGGGGGGACCCAGGGCCCAGATACGCAGTATTTT.

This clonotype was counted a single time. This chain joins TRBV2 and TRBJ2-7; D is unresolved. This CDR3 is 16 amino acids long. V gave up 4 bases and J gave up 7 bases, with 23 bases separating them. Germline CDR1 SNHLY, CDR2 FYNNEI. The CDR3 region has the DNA TGTGCCAGCAGTGTCCCTGACCAGGAAGTCAAGATGGAGCAGTACTTC. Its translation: CASSVPDQEVKMEQYF.

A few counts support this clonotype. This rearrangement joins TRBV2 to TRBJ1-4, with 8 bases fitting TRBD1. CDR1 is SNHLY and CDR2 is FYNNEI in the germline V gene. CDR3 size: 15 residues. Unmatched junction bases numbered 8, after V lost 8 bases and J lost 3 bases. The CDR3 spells CASLDSGQANEKLFF. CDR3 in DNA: TGTGCCAGCCTCGATTCGGGACAGGCTAATGAAAAACTGTTTTTT.

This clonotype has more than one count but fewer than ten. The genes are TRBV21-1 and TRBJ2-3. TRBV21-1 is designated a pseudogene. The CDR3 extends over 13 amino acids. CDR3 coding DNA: TGTGCCAGCAGCAAAGGTCGGGCAGATACGCAGTATTTT. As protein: CASSKGRADTQYF.

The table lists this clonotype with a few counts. This CDR3 is CAAGQPSTDTQYF. The CDR3 DNA reads as TGTGCCGCGGGGCAGCCTAGCACAGATACGCAGTATTTT. The chain is built from TRBV5-4 and TRBJ2-3; possible D gene TRBD2, 6 bases. This CDR3 has 13 residues. The germline V gene has CDR1 SGHNT and CDR2 YYREEE (reference sequence). Trimming stripped 10 bases from V and 0 bases from J, with 12 bases between.

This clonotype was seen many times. CDR3 amino acids: CASSRTSASDTQYF. DNA of the CDR3: TGTGCCAGCAGCCGGACTAGCGCCTCAGATACGCAGTATTTT. V is TRBV7-2 and J is TRBJ2-3; 9 nucleotides line up with TRBD2. This CDR3 is 14 amino acids long. CDR1 and CDR2 (germline): SGHTA, FQGNSA. With V trimmed by 5 bases and J by 4 bases, 4 bases remained unmatched.